A selection of T cell receptor beta chains follows, all from one sample in a study of blood T cells in healthy people across ages. From the 5' RACE reads, TCRdb called clonotypes with MiXCR, one entry per CDR3 protein. The profile shows about 1.5 million distinct CDR3 sequences, approximately 43% of them singletons. The source material was blood. The receptors were sampled from a woman under 30 in good health. Each CDR3 is given with its conserved first and last residue. Fields, in order: CDR3 DNA, CDR3 protein, clone size, D gene, V gene, J gene. D genes are given only for firm matches. Clone size appears in some rows only: once, few, many, or a class for an expanded clone.

TGTGCCAGCAGCGAGACTAGGGCAGGGAATGAGCAGTTCTTC	CASSETRAGNEQFF	-	-	TRBV7-2	TRBJ2-1
TGTGCCAGCAGCGTAGGGGGCACTCCGAACACTGAAGCTTTCTTT	CASSVGGTPNTEAFF	-	-	TRBV9	TRBJ1-1
TGTGCCAGCAGCCCCCTTTCCTTAGGGGAGCTGTTTTTT	CASSPLSLGELFF	-	-	TRBV7-6	TRBJ2-2
TGCGCCAGCAGCCAAGTGTCAGACGCTCGGGGATCGGCAAATGAGCAGTTCTTC	CASSQVSDARGSANEQFF	-	-	TRBV4-3	TRBJ2-1
TGTGCCAGCAGGGATGCGGGGGGGGCCGAAGATACGCAGTATTTT	CASRDAGGAEDTQYF	-	TRBD2	TRBV7-2	TRBJ2-3
TGTGCCAGCAGCCAACAGATCTACGAGCAGTACTTC	CASSQQIYEQYF	many	-	TRBV6-6	TRBJ2-7
TGCAGCGTTGTAGTTAGCGGGAGGGCGAACAACGAGCAGTACTTC	CSVVVSGRANNEQYF	-	TRBD2	TRBV29-1	TRBJ2-7
TGCGCCAGCTTAAGAACCAGCGAGGGGAGCACAGATACGCAGTATTTT	CASLRTSEGSTDTQYF	-	-	TRBV4-1	TRBJ2-3
TGCGCCAGCAGCCAAGTACAGGGGACTAACTATGGCTACACCTTC	CASSQVQGTNYGYTF	few	TRBD1	TRBV4-3	TRBJ1-2
TGTACCAGCAGTGAATTCGGACAGGGCAACTCACCCCTCCACTTT	CTSSEFGQGNSPLHF	-	TRBD1	TRBV25-1	TRBJ1-6
TGTGCCAGCAGACCTACAGGGAAGGGAGAGACCCAGTACTTC	CASRPTGKGETQYF	-	-	TRBV6-2/TRBV6-3	TRBJ2-5
TGTGCCAGCAGCCAAGATGTGGGGAGGAACACTGAAGCTTTCTTT	CASSQDVGRNTEAFF	few	-	TRBV4-2	TRBJ1-1
TGCAGCGTTGACGGCGTACACGGGACGGAGAGCGAGCAGTACTTC	CSVDGVHGTESEQYF	few	-	TRBV29-1	TRBJ2-7
TGTGCCAGCAGTTTACTGGGACAGGGGATCCATGAGCAGTTCTTC	CASSLLGQGIHEQFF	few	TRBD1	TRBV27	TRBJ2-1
TGCGCCAGCAGCCAAGAGATCCGGGGGTCCTCCACAGATACGCAGTATTTT	CASSQEIRGSSTDTQYF	-	-	TRBV4-3	TRBJ2-3
TGTGCCAGCAGCTCGGGACAGTATAATTCACCCCTCCACTTT	CASSSGQYNSPLHF	many	TRBD1	TRBV7-2	TRBJ1-6